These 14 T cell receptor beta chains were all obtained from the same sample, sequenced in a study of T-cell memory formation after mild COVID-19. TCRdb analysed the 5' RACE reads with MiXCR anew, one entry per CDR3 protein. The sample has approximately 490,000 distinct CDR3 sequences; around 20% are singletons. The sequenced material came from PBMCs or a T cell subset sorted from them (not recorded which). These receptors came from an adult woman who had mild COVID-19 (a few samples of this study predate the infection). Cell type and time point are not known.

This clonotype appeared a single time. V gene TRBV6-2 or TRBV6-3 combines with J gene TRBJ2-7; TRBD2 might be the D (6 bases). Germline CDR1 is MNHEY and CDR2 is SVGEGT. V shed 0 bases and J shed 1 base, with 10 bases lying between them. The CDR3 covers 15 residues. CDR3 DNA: TGTGCCAGCAGTTACTCATGGGGGGAATCCTACGAGCAGTACTTC. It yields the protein CASSYSWGESYEQYF.

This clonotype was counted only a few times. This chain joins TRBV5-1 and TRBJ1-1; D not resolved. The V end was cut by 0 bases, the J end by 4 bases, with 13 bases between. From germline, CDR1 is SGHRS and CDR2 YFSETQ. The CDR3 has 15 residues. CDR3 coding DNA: TGCGCCAGCAGCTTGGCCGAAACTCAGAGCACTGAAGCTTTCTTT. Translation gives CASSLAETQSTEAFF.

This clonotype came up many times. The CDR3 reads CASSPTSGSKGDEQFF. CDR3 coding DNA: TGCGCCAGCAGCCCAACTAGCGGGAGCAAGGGCGATGAGCAGTTCTTC. This rearrangement joins TRBV4-3 to TRBJ2-1; 11 nucleotides agree with TRBD2. Trimming took 4 bases from V and 8 from J; bases not matched to a gene: 10. Looked up from germline, CDR1 is LGHNA and CDR2 is YSLEER. The CDR3 runs 16 residues.

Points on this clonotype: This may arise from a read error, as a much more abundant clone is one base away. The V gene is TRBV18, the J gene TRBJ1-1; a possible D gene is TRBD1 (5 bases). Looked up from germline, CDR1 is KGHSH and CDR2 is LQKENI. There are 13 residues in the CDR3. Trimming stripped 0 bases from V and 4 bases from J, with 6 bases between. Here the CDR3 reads CASSPPGTTEAFF. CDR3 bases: TGTGCCAGCTCACCACCAGGGACCACTGAAGCTTTCTTT.

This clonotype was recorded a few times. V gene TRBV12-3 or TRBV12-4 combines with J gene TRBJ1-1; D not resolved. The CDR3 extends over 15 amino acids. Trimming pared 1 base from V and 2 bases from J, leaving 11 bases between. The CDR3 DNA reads TGTGCCAGCAGTTTAGTGATCGGAGTTAACACTGAAGCTTTCTTT. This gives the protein CASSLVIGVNTEAFF.

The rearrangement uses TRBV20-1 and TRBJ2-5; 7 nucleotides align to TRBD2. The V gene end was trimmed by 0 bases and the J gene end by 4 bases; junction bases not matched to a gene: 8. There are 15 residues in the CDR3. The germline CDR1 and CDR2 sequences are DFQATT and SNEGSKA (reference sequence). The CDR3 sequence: CSAREKAGLGETQYF. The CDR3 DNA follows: TGCAGTGCTAGAGAGAAAGCGGGGCTGGGAGAGACCCAGTACTTC.

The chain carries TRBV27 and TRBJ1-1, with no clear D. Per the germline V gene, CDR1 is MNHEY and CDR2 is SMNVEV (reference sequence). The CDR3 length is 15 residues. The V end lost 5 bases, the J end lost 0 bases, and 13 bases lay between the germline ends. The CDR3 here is CASSIYRDLNTEAFF. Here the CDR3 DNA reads TGTGCCAGCAGTATATACCGGGATTTGAACACTGAAGCTTTCTTT.

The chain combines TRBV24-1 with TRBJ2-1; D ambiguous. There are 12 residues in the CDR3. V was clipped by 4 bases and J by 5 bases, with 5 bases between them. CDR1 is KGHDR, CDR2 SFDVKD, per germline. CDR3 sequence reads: CATSERNNEQFF. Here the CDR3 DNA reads TGTGCCACCAGTGAAAGGAACAATGAGCAGTTCTTC.

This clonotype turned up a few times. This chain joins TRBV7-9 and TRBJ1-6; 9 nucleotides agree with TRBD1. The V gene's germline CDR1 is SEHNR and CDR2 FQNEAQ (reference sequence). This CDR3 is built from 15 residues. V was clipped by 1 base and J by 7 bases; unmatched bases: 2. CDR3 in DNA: TGTGCCAGCAGCTTAGGGGACAGGGAAAATTCACCCCTCCACTTT. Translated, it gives CASSLGDRENSPLHF. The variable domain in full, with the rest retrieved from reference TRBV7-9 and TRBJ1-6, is DTGVSQNPRHKITKRGQNVTFRCDPISEHNRLYWYRQTLGQGPEFLTYFQNEAQLEKSRLLSDRFSAERPKGSFSTLEIQRTEQGDSAMYLCASSLGDRENSPLHFGNGTRLTVT.

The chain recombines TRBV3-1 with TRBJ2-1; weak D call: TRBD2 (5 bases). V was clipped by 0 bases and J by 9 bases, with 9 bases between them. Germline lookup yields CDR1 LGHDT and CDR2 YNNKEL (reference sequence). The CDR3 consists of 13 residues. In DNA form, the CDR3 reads TGTGCCAGCAGCCAAGATCTAGGGAGTGAGCAGTTCTTC. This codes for CASSQDLGSEQFF.

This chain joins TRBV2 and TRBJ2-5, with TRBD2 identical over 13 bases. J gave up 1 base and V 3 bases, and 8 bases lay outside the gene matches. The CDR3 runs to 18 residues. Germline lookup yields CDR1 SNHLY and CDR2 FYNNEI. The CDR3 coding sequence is TGTGCCAGCAGTGATACGAGGGGGACTAGCGGGGCCCAAGAGACCCAGTACTTC. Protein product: CASSDTRGTSGAQETQYF.

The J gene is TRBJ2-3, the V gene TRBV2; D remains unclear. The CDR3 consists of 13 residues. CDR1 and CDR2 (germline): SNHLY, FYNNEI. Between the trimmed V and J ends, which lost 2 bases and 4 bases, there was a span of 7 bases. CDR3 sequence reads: CASSEKVADTQYF. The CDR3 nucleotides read TGTGCCAGCAGTGAAAAAGTGGCAGATACGCAGTATTTT.

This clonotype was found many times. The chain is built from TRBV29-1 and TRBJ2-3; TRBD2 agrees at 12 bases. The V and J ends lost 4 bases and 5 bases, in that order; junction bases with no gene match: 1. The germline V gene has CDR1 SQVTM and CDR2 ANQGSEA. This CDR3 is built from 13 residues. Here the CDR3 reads CSVVLAGGDTQYF. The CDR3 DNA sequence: TGCAGCGTTGTACTAGCGGGGGGAGATACGCAGTATTTT.

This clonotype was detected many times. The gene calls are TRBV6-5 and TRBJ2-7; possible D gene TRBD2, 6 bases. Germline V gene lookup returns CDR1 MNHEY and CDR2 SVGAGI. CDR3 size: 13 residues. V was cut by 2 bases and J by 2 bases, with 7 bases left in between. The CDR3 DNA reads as TGTGCCAGCAGTTACGAGCGGGCCTACGAGCAGTACTTC. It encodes CASSYERAYEQYF.